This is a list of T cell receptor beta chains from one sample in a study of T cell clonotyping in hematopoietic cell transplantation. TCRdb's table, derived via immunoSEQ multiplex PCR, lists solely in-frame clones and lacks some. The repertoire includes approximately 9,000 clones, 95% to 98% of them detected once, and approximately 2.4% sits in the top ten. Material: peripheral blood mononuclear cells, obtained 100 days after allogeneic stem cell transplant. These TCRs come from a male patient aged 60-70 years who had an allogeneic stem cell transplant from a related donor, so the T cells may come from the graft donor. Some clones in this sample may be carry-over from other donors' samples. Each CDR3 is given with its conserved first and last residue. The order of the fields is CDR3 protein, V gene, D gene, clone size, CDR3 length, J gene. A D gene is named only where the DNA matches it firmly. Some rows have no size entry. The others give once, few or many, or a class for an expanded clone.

CASSLTSGGPGLSEQFF,TRBV5-1,TRBD2,-,17,TRBJ2-1
CASSFGVNYGYTF,TRBV7-2,-,-,13,TRBJ1-2
CASSLRQGGETQYF,TRBV5-1,TRBD1,once,14,TRBJ2-5
CASSLAGQTQGGETQYF,TRBV5-1,-,-,17,TRBJ2-5
CASSRRTVKYGYTF,TRBV5-6,-,-,14,TRBJ1-2
CASSQGTVSSYEQYF,TRBV4-2,-,-,15,TRBJ2-7
CASKGPTWELFF,TRBV7-2,-,-,12,TRBJ2-2
CASSPPDRGPTQYF,TRBV19,TRBD1,-,14,TRBJ2-5
CASSPPRNTEAFF,TRBV19,-,-,13,TRBJ1-1
CASSSPGRRSTDTQYF,TRBV5-4,-,-,16,TRBJ2-3
CASSEGGVGQFTTYGYTF,TRBV6-1,-,-,18,TRBJ1-2
CSVFLRRDRGRRETQYF,TRBV29-1,TRBD1,-,17,TRBJ2-5
CASSPLDRANYGYTF,TRBV18,TRBD1,-,15,TRBJ1-2
CASSLYLGIELFF,TRBV7-2,-,-,13,TRBJ2-2
CASSYVLAGGRNTGELFF,TRBV28,TRBD2,-,18,TRBJ2-2
CASSPGTDGYTF,TRBV5-1,TRBD1,-,12,TRBJ1-2
CASSLQGGGYEQYF,TRBV11-2,-,-,14,TRBJ2-7
CASSLGPGGELYTGELFF,TRBV5-1,TRBD2,-,18,TRBJ2-2
CASSEATGREKLFF,TRBV25-1,TRBD1,-,14,TRBJ1-4
CASRRNTEAFF,TRBV7-9,-,-,11,TRBJ1-1
CSVRGGSYNEQFF,TRBV29-1,-,-,13,TRBJ2-1
CASTPRGQQETQYF,TRBV19,TRBD1,-,14,TRBJ2-5
CASSLDQGSVYGYTF,TRBV5-4,-,-,15,TRBJ1-2
CASSNGRRDGGEQYF,TRBV6-5,TRBD2,-,15,TRBJ2-7
CASSPPWGPYNEQFF,TRBV7-9,-,-,15,TRBJ2-1
CASSLDPGQDEYSGNTIYF,TRBV5-1,TRBD1,-,19,TRBJ1-3
CASSFDPVQETQYF,TRBV27,-,-,14,TRBJ2-5
CAGDRGLGNQPQHF,TRBV6-1,TRBD1,-,14,TRBJ1-5
CASSQSGGDYEQYF,TRBV5-1,-,-,14,TRBJ2-7
CASSLTVAGTETQYF,TRBV5-1,TRBD2,-,15,TRBJ2-5
CASSLVAGGFTYEQYF,TRBV5-1,TRBD2,-,16,TRBJ2-7
CASSLATRAATTEAFF,TRBV7-8,-,-,16,TRBJ1-1
CASSQQGASTDTQYF,TRBV4-3,TRBD1,-,15,TRBJ2-3
CASSLRHGRNEQYF,TRBV5-4,-,-,14,TRBJ2-7
CASSRTGGTEAFF,TRBV5-1,TRBD1,-,13,TRBJ1-1
CASTPGQGHNEQFF,TRBV19,TRBD1,-,14,TRBJ2-1
CARSPPTGTESPLHF,TRBV5-3,-,-,15,TRBJ1-6
CAWSNGPLGETQYF,TRBV30,-,-,14,TRBJ2-5
CASSLERITDTQYF,TRBV7-8,-,-,14,TRBJ2-3
CASSVVSPAIYGYTF,TRBV9,-,-,15,TRBJ1-2
CASSESVDTQYF,TRBV2,-,-,12,TRBJ2-3
CASRSTSGSYNEQFF,TRBV2,TRBD2,-,15,TRBJ2-1